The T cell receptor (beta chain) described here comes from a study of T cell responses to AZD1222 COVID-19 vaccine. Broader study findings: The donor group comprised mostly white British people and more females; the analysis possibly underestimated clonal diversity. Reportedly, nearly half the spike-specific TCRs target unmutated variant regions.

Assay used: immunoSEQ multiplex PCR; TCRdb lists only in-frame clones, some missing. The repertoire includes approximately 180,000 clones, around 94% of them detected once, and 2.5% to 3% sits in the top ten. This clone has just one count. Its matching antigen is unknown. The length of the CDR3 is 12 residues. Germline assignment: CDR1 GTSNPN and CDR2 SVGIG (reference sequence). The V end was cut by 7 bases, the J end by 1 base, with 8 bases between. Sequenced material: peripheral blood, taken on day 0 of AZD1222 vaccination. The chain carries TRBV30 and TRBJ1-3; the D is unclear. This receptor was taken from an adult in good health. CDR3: CAYDKSGNTIYF. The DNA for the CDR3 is TGTGCCTACGATAAATCTGGAAACACCATATATTTT.